The 30 T cell receptor beta chains reported below all come from one sample, sequenced in a study of spatial heterogeneity in lung cancer. Findings of the study overall: Expanded intratumoral alpha and beta TCR counts tracked tumor mutation counts.

Time point noted: sample taken at primary tumor resection. For these TCRs, the target antigens are not known. Using its own MiXCR run on the 5' RACE reads, TCRdb lists one record per CDR3 protein. The table includes thousands of distinct CDR3 sequences, over 8.5% detected once. The input for sequencing was lung tumor tissue, taken at surgery. These receptors came from a male donor with early-stage non-small cell lung cancer.

This clonotype showed up just a few times. The V gene is TRBV29-1, the J gene TRBJ2-7, with TRBD1 matching over 7 bases. CDR3 length equals 11 residues. J lost 5 bases, V lost 6 bases, and 4 bases had no gene match. Germline values: CDR1 SQVTM, CDR2 ANQGSEA. The DNA for the CDR3 is TGCAGCGTCACCGACAGGGACGAGCAGTACTTC. Translated: CSVTDRDEQYF.

The genes are TRBV6-2 or TRBV6-3 and TRBJ2-3; D gene unclear. With 1 base removed from V and 4 bases from J, the gap between germline ends came to 12 bases. CDR3 length equals 15 residues. Germline V gene data show CDR1 as MNHEY and CDR2 as SVGEGT. The CDR3, as DNA: TGTGCCAGCAGTTACTTCGGCCCCGATTCAGATACGCAGTATTTT. Protein sequence: CASSYFGPDSDTQYF.

This clonotype is labeled medium-sized. The chain employs TRBV27 and TRBJ2-5; 8 bases are a match to TRBD1. V trimming: 7 bases; J trimming: 5 bases; junction bases outside the gene matches: 6. Looked up from germline, CDR1 is MNHEY and CDR2 is SMNVEV (reference sequence). The length of the CDR3 is 13 residues. For the CDR3, the DNA is TGTGCCAGCACCCGACAGGGGCGGGAGACCCAGTACTTC. It specifies CASTRQGRETQYF.

This clonotype rates as medium-sized (0.01 to 0.1%). The genes are TRBV29-1 and TRBJ1-2; D ambiguous. The V end lost 3 bases, the J end lost 4 bases, and 6 bases lay between the germline ends. Germline CDR1 and CDR2: SQVTM and ANQGSEA. The CDR3 totals 11 residues. CDR3 loop: CSVDGSYGYTF. Here the CDR3 DNA reads TGCAGCGTTGATGGGAGCTATGGCTACACCTTC.

In its sample, this clonotype is medium-sized. The rearrangement uses TRBV5-1 and TRBJ2-4; D is perhaps TRBD2 (5 bases). CDR3 length equals 14 residues. Trimming took 5 bases from V and 9 from J, leaving 18 bases between them. Germline lookup yields CDR1 SGHRS and CDR2 YFSETQ. The CDR3 DNA follows: TGCGCCAGCAGGATCGGGATTGAGGCCGGCATTCAGTACTTC. It is translated as CASRIGIEAGIQYF.

This clonotype was recorded many times. V and J are TRBV20-1 and TRBJ1-5, with 8 positions matching TRBD1. The V segment lost 5 bases and the J segment 3 bases; nucleotides outside the gene matches: 9. This CDR3 comprises 15 residues. Germline CDR1 reads DFQATT; CDR2 reads SNEGSKA (reference sequence). The CDR3 DNA follows: TGCAGTGCTTCCCCCGGGACAGGCTTCAATCAGCCCCAGCATTTT. Amino acid sequence: CSASPGTGFNQPQHF.

This clonotype is deemed medium-sized. The genes are TRBV7-2 and TRBJ2-5, with 11 bases fitting TRBD2. Germline V gives CDR1 SGHTA, CDR2 FQGNSA. This CDR3 is 13 amino acids long. V lost 1 base and J lost 9; bases outside the gene matches: 1. This chain's CDR3 is CASSLELAGAQYF. CDR3 nucleotide sequence: TGTGCCAGCAGCTTAGAACTAGCGGGGGCCCAGTACTTC.

This clonotype showed up just a few times. The gene calls are TRBV28 and TRBJ1-2; D is perhaps TRBD1 (5 bases). Germline CDR1 and CDR2: MDHEN and SYDVKM. The V end was cut by 9 bases, the J end by 4 bases, with 15 bases between. There are 13 residues in the CDR3. The CDR3 sequence is CASYRQSTYGYTF. In nucleotides, the CDR3 is TGTGCCAGTTACCGACAGAGCACCTATGGCTACACCTTC.

By its share, this clonotype is medium-sized. The genes are TRBV29-1 and TRBJ2-1; tentatively, D is TRBD1 (6 bases). This CDR3 is built from 13 residues. Germline lookup yields CDR1 SQVTM and CDR2 ANQGSEA. Trimming removed 5 bases from V and 4 bases from J, with 12 bases in between. Written as DNA, the CDR3 is TGCAGCGTTACAGGGATGGGGTACAATGAGCAGTTCTTC. Protein product: CSVTGMGYNEQFF.

The chain is built from TRBV15 and TRBJ2-5, with 11 bases that match TRBD1. This CDR3 has 16 amino acids. J gave up 1 base and V 1 base, and 2 bases lay outside the gene matches. CDR1 is LNHNV and CDR2 is YYDKDF in the germline V gene (reference sequence). The CDR3 region has the DNA TGTGCCACCAGCAGAGGGACAGGGGGCTCCCAAGAGACCCAGTACTTC. Translating gives CATSRGTGGSQETQYF.

By share of the sample, this clonotype is medium-sized (0.01 to 0.1%). The chain joins TRBV7-2 to TRBJ2-2; no clear D. The germline CDR1 and CDR2 sequences are SGHTA and FQGNSA. The CDR3 has 15 residues. V lost 5 bases and J lost 6, with 16 bases in between. The chain's CDR3 is CASSVRPRFAGELFF. The CDR3 DNA is TGTGCCAGCAGCGTGCGCCCTAGGTTTGCCGGGGAGCTGTTTTTT.

This chain connects TRBV2 to TRBJ1-4; 9 nucleotides agree with TRBD1. The germline gives CDR1 SNHLY, CDR2 FYNNEI. The CDR3 spans 13 residues. V was clipped by 8 bases and J by 7 bases; unmatched bases: 5. The CDR3 is CASVGQGVEKLFF. Written as DNA, the CDR3 is TGTGCCAGCGTGGGACAGGGAGTTGAAAAACTGTTTTTT.

This clonotype is labeled as medium-sized. This chain connects TRBV5-1 to TRBJ1-4, with D tentatively TRBD1 (6 bases). The germline V and J ends were trimmed by 4 bases and 8 bases, with 21 bases remaining between them. The CDR3 consists of 16 residues. Germline V gene sequence: CDR1 SGHRS, CDR2 YFSETQ. The CDR3 region is CASSHNPEGVVEKLFF. Written as DNA, the CDR3 is TGCGCCAGCAGCCATAACCCGGAGGGGGTTGTGGAAAAACTGTTTTTT.

This clonotype is judged medium-sized. V gene TRBV19 combines with J gene TRBJ2-7, with D maybe TRBD2 (6 bases). Germline V CDR1 and CDR2: LNHDA, SQIVND (reference sequence). This CDR3 region has 16 residues. Trimming shortened V by 9 bases and J by 1 base, and 22 bases separated the two germline ends. The CDR3, as DNA: TGTGCCAGCGAAGAAGAATATGGAGGGGCATCCTACGAGCAGTACTTC. Translating gives CASEEEYGGASYEQYF.

This clonotype was counted many times. The chain couples TRBV9 to TRBJ1-2; 10 bases are a match to TRBD1. The CDR3 runs to 15 residues. J lost 5 bases, V lost 3 bases, and 7 bases had no gene match. Germline V CDR1 and CDR2: SGDLS, YYNGEE. CDR3 DNA: TGTGCCAGCAGCGCAGGCAGACAGGGGGCTTATGGCTACACCTTC. Translation gives CASSAGRQGAYGYTF.

This clonotype ranks as medium-sized. The chain is built from TRBV12-3 or TRBV12-4 and TRBJ2-2; 8 bases are shared with TRBD2. V was pared by 5 bases and J by 7 bases, with 9 bases of the junction left unmatched. The CDR3 runs to 15 residues. The CDR3, as DNA: TGTGCCAGCAGTCCGCAGCGGGGGTGGGACGGGGAGCTGTTTTTT. Translation: CASSPQRGWDGELFF.

Relative to its sample, this clonotype is medium-sized. The chain uses TRBV2 and TRBJ2-5; a weak D match, TRBD1 (5 bases). Germline CDR1 SNHLY, CDR2 FYNNEI. The V and J ends lost 4 bases and 3 bases respectively, with 12 bases between them. The CDR3 spans 14 residues. CDR3 sequence (DNA): TGTGCCAGCAGTGCTCAGGGTTTCGAAGAGACCCAGTACTTC. Residues: CASSAQGFEETQYF.

The sample holds a few counts of this clonotype. The genes are TRBV7-2 and TRBJ2-1; tentative D call: TRBD2 (5 bases). V shed 6 bases and J shed 6 bases, with 12 bases lying between them. Germline values: CDR1 SGHTA, CDR2 FQGNSA. This CDR3 contains 13 residues. For the CDR3, the DNA is TGTGCCAGCAGAGGACTTAGGTCCAATGAGCAGTTCTTC. Translating it yields CASRGLRSNEQFF. Full variable domain (missing parts from reference TRBV7-2 and TRBJ2-1): GAGVSQSPSNKVTEKGKDVELRCDPISGHTALYWYRQSLGQGLEFLIYFQGNSAPDKSGLPSDRFSAERTGGSVSTLTIQRTQQEDSAVYLCASRGLRSNEQFFGPGTRLTVL.

This clonotype was seen ten or more times. The rearrangement links TRBV5-1 to TRBJ2-7, with TRBD2 identical over 11 bases. Germline V gene sequence: CDR1 SGHRS, CDR2 YFSETQ. The CDR3 contains 20 residues. J gave up 3 bases and V 3 bases, and 20 bases lay outside the gene matches. The CDR3: CASSSRGDRDTSGRVYEQYF. The CDR3, as DNA: TGCGCCAGCAGCTCGAGGGGGGACAGGGACACTAGCGGGAGAGTCTACGAGCAGTACTTC.

This clonotype qualifies as medium-sized. The chain is built from TRBV20-1 and TRBJ2-3, with TRBD2 matching 8 bases. The germline V gene has CDR1 DFQATT and CDR2 SNEGSKA (reference sequence). CDR3 length: 15 residues. The J segment lost 0 bases and the V segment lost 4 bases, leaving 6 bases of the junction unmatched. Here the CDR3 reads CSAIGGGPSTDTQYF. DNA of the CDR3: TGCAGTGCTATAGGCGGGGGGCCTAGCACAGATACGCAGTATTTT.

This clonotype turned up a few times. The rearrangement uses TRBV18 and TRBJ2-1, with 7 bases identical to TRBD2. V trimming: 0 bases; J trimming: 2 bases; junction bases outside the gene matches: 1. Germline V gene sequence: CDR1 KGHSH, CDR2 LQKENI. This CDR3 has 15 residues. The CDR3 nucleotides are TGTGCCAGCTCACCACCGGGACTACCCTACAATGAGCAGTTCTTC. The encoded protein is CASSPPGLPYNEQFF.

This clonotype occurred a few times. This chain uses TRBV29-1 with TRBJ1-1; a possible D gene is TRBD1 (5 bases). CDR1 is SQVTM and CDR2 is ANQGSEA in the germline V gene. V was pared by 0 bases and J by 10 bases, with 9 bases between. This CDR3 is 11 amino acids long. The CDR3 here is CSVEERRGAFF. CDR3 bases: TGCAGCGTTGAAGAACGTAGGGGAGCTTTCTTT.

By frequency in the sample, this clonotype is medium-sized. The V gene is TRBV19, the J gene TRBJ1-2; D may be TRBD1 (5 bases). CDR1 and CDR2 from the germline V gene are LNHDA and SQIVND (reference sequence). V lost 7 bases and J 8 bases, leaving 17 bases between the germline ends. This CDR3 comprises 13 residues. The CDR3, as DNA: TGTGCCAGTAATATCCGCGGGGCAAAAGGCTACACCTTC. Protein product: CASNIRGAKGYTF.

By sample share, this clonotype is medium-sized (0.01 to 0.1%). The V call is TRBV10-3, the J call TRBJ2-7; no firm D call. The germline V gene encodes CDR1 ENHRY and CDR2 SYGVKD. V shed 3 bases and J shed 1 base, with 13 bases lying between them. The CDR3 covers 15 residues. CDR3 loop: CAISERSLLSYEQYF. In DNA, the CDR3 is TGTGCCATCAGTGAAAGGAGCCTACTTTCCTACGAGCAGTACTTC.

The chain links TRBV11-1 to TRBJ2-1; D unclear. Trimming left V 2 bases short and J 5 bases short, with 10 bases between. Germline V lookup: CDR1 SGHAT, CDR2 FQDESV (reference sequence). The CDR3 is 14 residues long. The chain's CDR3 is CASSLSLRDNEQFF. The CDR3 bases are TGTGCCAGCAGCTTAAGTCTGAGAGACAATGAGCAGTTCTTC.

DNA for the CDR3: TGTGCCAGCTCACCACCCCCACGTCAGCCCCAGCATTTT. Amino acid sequence: CASSPPPRQPQHF. The chain has TRBV18 and TRBJ1-5, with D hard to call. Germline values: CDR1 KGHSH, CDR2 LQKENI. The CDR3 is 13 amino acids. V lost 0 bases and J lost 6, with 6 bases in between. Filled out from reference TRBV18 and TRBJ1-5, the complete variable domain reads NAGVMQNPRHLVRRRGQEARLRCSPMKGHSHVYWYRQLPEEGLKFMVYLQKENIIDESGMPKERFSAEFPKEGPSILRIQQVVRGDSAAYFCASSPPPRQPQHFGDGTRLSIL.

This clonotype is classed as medium-sized. V usage is TRBV9 and J usage is TRBJ2-2, with 9 bases that match TRBD2. CDR1 SGDLS and CDR2 YYNGEE come from the germline V gene. This CDR3 is 14 amino acids long. Trimming at V came to 3 bases and at J to 4 bases, leaving 1 base not matched to a gene. CDR3 residues: CASSARGGTGELFF. CDR3 nucleotides: TGTGCCAGCAGCGCGCGGGGGGGCACCGGGGAGCTGTTTTTT. Looking up the rest from reference TRBV9 and TRBJ2-2 gives the full variable domain: DSGVTQTPKHLITATGQRVTLRCSPRSGDLSVYWYQQSLDQGLQFLIQYYNGEERAKGNILERFSAQQFPDLHSELNLSSLELGDSALYFCASSARGGTGELFFGEGSRLTVL.

This clonotype was picked up many times. The J gene is TRBJ2-1, the V gene TRBV11-3; the D is unclear. V gave up 5 bases and J gave up 0 bases, with 11 bases separating them. The germline V gene encodes CDR1 SGHNT and CDR2 YENEEA. The CDR3 has 15 amino acids. The CDR3 loop is CASSPSALSYNEQFF. CDR3 nucleotides: TGTGCCAGCAGCCCGTCGGCACTCTCCTACAATGAGCAGTTCTTC.

This clonotype is categorized as medium-sized (0.01 to 0.1%). The genes are TRBV5-1 and TRBJ2-3; D is undetermined. The CDR3 loop spans 15 amino acids. Between the trimmed V and J ends, which lost 0 bases and 1 base, there was a span of 9 bases. Germline lookup yields CDR1 SGHRS and CDR2 YFSETQ. The CDR3 spells CASSLVDPRTDTQYF. The CDR3 DNA sequence: TGCGCCAGCAGCTTGGTTGACCCCCGCACAGATACGCAGTATTTT.

This clonotype is labeled medium-sized. The chain combines TRBV6-6 with TRBJ2-2, with 10 bases aligning to TRBD1. V was pared by 5 bases and J by 2 bases, with 17 bases of the junction left unmatched. The CDR3 is 20 residues long. In germline, CDR1 is MNHNY, CDR2 SVGAGI (reference sequence). The CDR3 DNA sequence: TGTGCCAGCAGTCCAGGACAGGGGGACAATACAAACGTAAACACCGGGGAGCTGTTTTTT. This translates into CASSPGQGDNTNVNTGELFF.